The 14 T cell receptor beta chains reported below all come from one sample, sequenced in a study of control samples from healthy donors and cancer patients. The method was immunoSEQ multiplex PCR; TCRdb's version includes in-frame clones alone and lacks a portion of them. This sample has 120,000 or so clones, with 87% found just once. The source material was blood. The receptors come from a man aged 60 to 69 in good health.

The V and J genes are TRBV5-6 and TRBJ1-1, with D unresolved. Between the trimmed V and J ends, which lost 4 bases and 6 bases, there was a span of 7 bases. This CDR3 is 11 amino acids long. Germline CDR1 and CDR2: SGHDT and YYEEEE. CDR3 nucleotide sequence: TGTGCCAGCAGCCAACAAGCTGAAGCTTTCTTT. It encodes CASSQQAEAFF. Full variable domain (rest looked up from reference TRBV5-6 and TRBJ1-1): DAGVTQSPTHLIKTRGQQVTLRCSPKSGHDTVSWYQQALGQGPQFIFQYYEEEERQRGNFPDRFSGHQFPNYSSELNVNALLLGDSALYLCASSQQAEAFFGQGTRLTVV.

This rearrangement joins TRBV24-1 to TRBJ2-3; D is unclear. CDR1 is KGHDR and CDR2 is SFDVKD in the germline V gene. The CDR3 has 12 amino acids. V gave up 9 bases and J gave up 1 base, with 7 bases separating them. CDR3 loop: CATAVGTDTQYF. As DNA, the CDR3 is TGTGCCACCGCCGTGGGCACAGATACGCAGTATTTT.

V gene TRBV5-5 combines with J gene TRBJ1-1; TRBD1 aligns across 8 bases. CDR3 length: 15 amino acids. V lost 1 base and J lost 1; bases outside the gene matches: 3. Germline CDR1 reads SGHKS; CDR2 reads YYEKEE (reference sequence). CDR3 DNA: TGTGCCAGCAGCTTGATTGGGACAGGGAACACTGAAGCTTTCTTT. Its protein is CASSLIGTGNTEAFF.

The V and J genes are TRBV19 and TRBJ1-1; D unclear. CDR3 length equals 11 residues. Trimming left V 7 bases short and J 7 bases short, with 10 bases between. The germline gives CDR1 LNHDA, CDR2 SQIVND (reference sequence). This CDR3 reads CASTGSVEAFF. CDR3 DNA: TGTGCCAGTACTGGATCCGTTGAAGCTTTCTTT.

This chain connects TRBV7-3 to TRBJ1-2, with D perhaps matching TRBD1 (5 bases). The germline V gene encodes CDR1 SGHTA and CDR2 FQGTGA. The CDR3 contains 13 residues. Between the trimmed V and J ends, which lost 5 bases and 8 bases, there was a span of 15 bases. DNA of the CDR3: TGTGCCAGCAGCCCATGGGGGGGTCAGGGCTACACCTTC. Amino acids: CASSPWGGQGYTF.

J is TRBJ2-2 and V is TRBV5-1, with D hard to call. Trimming left V 0 bases short and J 6 bases short, with 3 bases between. CDR3 length: 12 residues. CDR1 is SGHRS and CDR2 is YFSETQ in the germline V gene. CDR3: CASSLEAGELFF. CDR3 bases: TGCGCCAGCAGCTTGGAAGCCGGGGAGCTGTTTTTT.

The J gene is TRBJ2-1, the V gene TRBV9; 8 nucleotides match TRBD2. Germline V CDR1 and CDR2: SGDLS, YYNGEE. CDR3 size: 16 residues. V lost 3 bases and J lost 6; bases outside the gene matches: 11. The CDR3 is CASSAKRGGLGNEQFF. In DNA form, the CDR3 reads TGTGCCAGCAGCGCCAAACGGGGGGGCCTCGGCAATGAGCAGTTCTTC.

The chain employs TRBV6-2 or TRBV6-3 and TRBJ1-5; D is unresolved. V lost 0 bases and J lost 4, with 10 bases in between. The CDR3 spans 15 residues. CDR1 and CDR2 from the germline V gene are MNHEY and SVGEGT. CDR3 sequence reads: CASSYSVQTNQPQHF. In DNA form, the CDR3 reads TGTGCCAGCAGTTACTCGGTACAGACTAATCAGCCCCAGCATTTT.

V usage is TRBV4-1 and J usage is TRBJ2-3; D possibly corresponds to TRBD2 (6 bases). Trimming shortened V by 0 bases and J by 3 bases, and 16 bases separated the two germline ends. Per germline, CDR1 MGHRA and CDR2 YSYEKL. There are 17 residues in the CDR3. The CDR3 here is CASSQDDTLGGTDTQYF. The CDR3 DNA reads TGCGCCAGCAGCCAAGATGATACCCTCGGAGGGACAGATACGCAGTATTTT.

The V and J genes are TRBV16 and TRBJ1-2; D is unclear. CDR1 is KGHSY, CDR2 FQNENV, per germline. This CDR3 region has 13 residues. Trimming pared 4 bases from V and 2 bases from J, leaving 8 bases between. The DNA of the CDR3 is TGTGCCAGCAGCCCCTCCCTCAACTATGGCTACACCTTC. Translation gives CASSPSLNYGYTF.

This clone was seen just once. The chain uses TRBV11-2 and TRBJ1-2; D possibly corresponds to TRBD1 (5 bases). Trimming stripped 5 bases from V and 4 bases from J, with 20 bases between. Germline loops: CDR1 SGHAT, CDR2 FQNNGV. This CDR3 has 16 residues. The CDR3 DNA reads as TGTGCCAGCAGCCCAAGTTTGGCAGGGCCATTCTATGGCTACACCTTC. Protein product: CASSPSLAGPFYGYTF.

The J gene is TRBJ1-1, the V gene TRBV11-2, with unresolved D. V was clipped by 0 bases and J by 1 base, with 12 bases between them. The CDR3 covers 16 residues. The V gene's germline CDR1 is SGHAT and CDR2 FQNNGV. The CDR3 protein is CASSLDQRSWNTEAFF. CDR3 DNA sequence: TGTGCCAGCAGCTTAGATCAGAGGTCCTGGAACACTGAAGCTTTCTTT.

This chain joins TRBV7-2 and TRBJ1-2; no clear D gene. CDR1 is SGHTA and CDR2 is FQGNSA in the germline V gene. CDR3 length: 17 residues. Between the trimmed V and J ends, which lost 2 bases and 6 bases, there was a span of 22 bases. CDR3 region: CASSLSRAGSLINGYTF. The CDR3 bases are TGTGCCAGCAGCTTAAGTCGTGCGGGCTCCCTCATCAATGGCTACACCTTC. The variable domain in full, with the rest retrieved from reference TRBV7-2 and TRBJ1-2, is GAGVSQSPSNKVTEKGKDVELRCDPISGHTALYWYRQSLGQGLEFLIYFQGNSAPDKSGLPSDRFSAERTGGSVSTLTIQRTQQEDSAVYLCASSLSRAGSLINGYTFGSGTRLTVV.

The V call is TRBV20-1, the J call TRBJ2-5; D is unresolved. Germline V gives CDR1 DFQATT, CDR2 SNEGSKA (reference sequence). With 6 bases removed from V and 2 bases from J, the gap between germline ends came to 13 bases. This CDR3 spans 13 amino acids. The CDR3 reads CSASRTFQETQYF. The CDR3 region has the DNA TGCAGTGCGAGTCGGACGTTTCAAGAGACCCAGTACTTC.